Listed below are T cell receptor delta chains from one sample, sequenced in a study of gamma-delta T cells after stem cell transplantation. TCRdb re-called the RT-PCR reads with CATT. The sample has under 2,000 delta-chain clones; around 3.9% are singletons. Sample: gamma-delta T cells. The receptors come from a human donor. It is not recorded whose cells these are; they may come from a transplant donor. Each CDR3 is given with its conserved first and last residue. Each record gives: D gene, J gene, V gene, clone size, CDR3 length, CDR3 DNA, CDR3 protein. A D gene is named only where the DNA matches it firmly. Only some rows state a clone size, as once, few, many or a class for expanded clones.

TRDD3	TRDJ1	TRDV2	large	15	TGTGCCTGTGACATACTGGGGGATACCGGGGATAAACTCATCTTT	CACDILGDTGDKLIF
.	TRDJ1	TRDV2	.	16	TGTGCCTGTGACCCCCTCCCTGGGGAAATGGCCGATAAACTCATCTTT	CACDPLPGEMADKLIF
TRDD3	TRDJ1	TRDV2	medium-sized	21	TGTGCCTGTGACACCGTAAAACTGGGGGATACCAAAAAGTACTACACCGATAAACTCATCTTT	CACDTVKLGDTKKYYTDKLIF
TRDD3	TRDJ3	TRDV2	medium-sized	19	TGTGCCTGTGACGTCGTACTGGGGGATACAGGCTGGGACACCCGACAGATGTTTTTC	CACDVVLGDTGWDTRQMFF
TRDD2	TRDJ1	TRDV2	few	19	TGTGCCTGTGACGCCATTCCTACACCCGTGGTGGAAAGCACCGATAAACTCATCTTT	CACDAIPTPVVESTDKLIF
TRDD3	TRDJ1	TRDV2	large	18	TGTGCCTGTGACACCGTCAAGTACTGGGGGATACAAACCGATAAACTCATCTTT	CACDTVKYWGIQTDKLIF
TRDD3	TRDJ1	TRDV2	few	14	TGTGCCTGTGATGTACTGGGGGAATTCGATAAACTCATCTTT	CACDVLGEFDKLIF
TRDD3	TRDJ1	TRDV2	.	14	TGTGCCTGTGACACGCTGGGGGATAACAGTAAACTCATCTTT	CACDTLGDNSKLIF
TRDD2	TRDJ1	TRDV2	large	16	TGTGCCTGTGACTTCCTACGAGGGAACATGTCCGATAAACTCATCTTT	CACDFLRGNMSDKLIF
TRDD3	TRDJ3	TRDV2	.	18	TGTGCCTGTGACGTACTGGGGGATGGCTCCTGGGACACCCGACAGATGTTTTTC	CACDVLGDGSWDTRQMFF
TRDD3	TRDJ1	TRDV2	medium-sized	16	TGTGCCTGTGATTCCTTGGGGGATACAATCACCGATAAACTCATCTTT	CACDSLGDTITDKLIF
.	TRDJ3	TRDV2	few	19	TGTGCCTGTGACACTATGGGGGGCCCGATCTCCTGGGACACCCGACAGATGTTTTTC	CACDTMGGPISWDTRQMFF
TRDD3	TRDJ1	TRDV2	few	20	TGTGCCTGTGACCCCCTCGGGGCGTGGGGGACACACAAAGGGGACGATAAACTCATCTTT	CACDPLGAWGTHKGDDKLIF
.	TRDJ3	TRDV2	hyperexpanded	16	TGTGCCTGTGACCCCGTACTGGGCCGGGACACCCGACAGATGTTTTTC	CACDPVLGRDTRQMFF
TRDD3	TRDJ1	TRDV2	large	20	TGTGCCTGTGACGGGTTGGGGGATTCCGATGACCTTAGTAAACCCGATAAACTCATCTTT	CACDGLGDSDDLSKPDKLIF
.	TRDJ1	TRDV2	large	16	TGTGCCTGTGACACCGTTGAGCTGTCGGTAGTGGGGAAACTCATCTTT	CACDTVELSVVGKLIF
TRDD3	TRDJ1	TRDV2	large	19	TGTGCCTGTGACCCCCTGGGGGGGCTAGGACCCTCCTCAACCGATAAACTCATCTTT	CACDPLGGLGPSSTDKLIF
TRDD3	TRDJ1	TRDV2	.	16	TGTGCCTGTGACGGACTGGGGGCCATGTACACCGATAAACTCATCTTT	CACDGLGAMYTDKLIF
TRDD3	TRDJ1	TRDV2	.	17	TGTGCCTGTGACACCGTGGGTACTGGGGGATACACCGATAAACTCATCTTT	CACDTVGTGGYTDKLIF
.	TRDJ1	TRDV2	.	17	TGTGCCTGTGACAATGTAGGGGGCGATACGAAGGCCAATAAACTCATCTTT	CACDNVGGDTKANKLIF
TRDD3	TRDJ1	TRDV2	.	18	TGTGCCTGTGACACCGTATCTGGGGGACACGACTACACCGATAAACTCATCTTT	CACDTVSGGHDYTDKLIF
.	TRDJ1	TRDV1	few	23	TGTGCTCTTGGGGAACCGAGGGCCACCTACTCTGACTGGGTCCGATCCCACACCGATAAACTCATCTTT	CALGEPRATYSDWVRSHTDKLIF
TRDD3	TRDJ1	TRDV2	.	15	TGTGCCTGTGACTCCTTACTGGGGGAGAAAAATAAACTCATCTTT	CACDSLLGEKNKLIF
.	TRDJ3	TRDV2	.	19	TGTGCCTGTGACACCATCAAGGGGGGCAGCTCCTGGGACACCCGACAGATGTTTTTC	CACDTIKGGSSWDTRQMFF
.	TRDJ1	TRDV2	few	14	TGTGCCTGTCACAACCTCGGATACCCAGATAAACTCATCTTT	CACHNLGYPDKLIF
.	TRDJ1	TRDV2	.	19	TGTGCCTGTGACACCGTACCCTCGGGGGACCCCGAGTACACCGATAAACTCATCTTT	CACDTVPSGDPEYTDKLIF
TRDD3	TRDJ1	TRDV2	medium-sized	19	TGTGCCTGTGACAAGATGGGGGGATTGGGGATACGTGATCCGCCACGGCTCATCTTT	CACDKMGGLGIRDPPRLIF
.	TRDJ1	TRDV2	medium-sized	14	TGTGCCTGTGACCCCCTTAGGGTCCTCGGTAAACTCATCTTT	CACDPLRVLGKLIF
.	TRDJ2	TRDV2	.	14	TGTGCCTGTGACCCTATTACCCTCACAGCACAACTCTTCTTT	CACDPITLTAQLFF
TRDD3	TRDJ1	TRDV2	.	21	TGTGCCTGTGACACCGTAGGGGGGCTAAGTACTGGGGATACGTACACCGATAAACTCATCTTT	CACDTVGGLSTGDTYTDKLIF
TRDD3	TRDJ1	TRDV2	.	17	TGTGCCTGTGACAGCTTACTGGGGGATACGGGCCACGATAAACTCATCTTT	CACDSLLGDTGHDKLIF
TRDD3	TRDJ1	TRDV2	few	15	TGTGCCTGTGACACCATGGGGGAATACACCGATAAACTCATCTTT	CACDTMGEYTDKLIF
TRDD3	TRDJ1	TRDV2	.	15	TGTGCCTGTGTCGAACTGGGGCGCAAAGCCGATAAACTCATCTTT	CACVELGRKADKLIF
TRDD3	TRDJ1	TRDV2	few	21	TGTGCCTGTGACATACTTCCACTGGGGGATACGCAACACCCGTACACCGATAAACTCATCTTT	CACDILPLGDTQHPYTDKLIF
TRDD3	TRDJ1	TRDV2	few	17	TGTGCCTGTGACCCTCTACTGGGGACCCCCGTAATCGGTAAACTCATCTTT	CACDPLLGTPVIGKLIF